A selection of T cell receptor beta chains follows, all from one sample in a study of cytomegalovirus exposure and HLA in healthy donors. The protocol was immunoSEQ multiplex PCR, while the TCRdb copy is restricted to in-frame clones and leaves out a portion. The table lists under 200,000 clones, roughly 85% of them singletons. The specimen was PBMCs. The receptors shown here come from a male donor in good health and CMV-seropositive. CDR3s include the opening cysteine and the closing phenylalanine or tryptophan. Each record gives: clone size, J gene, D gene, V gene, CDR3 DNA, CDR3 protein. D genes are given only for firm matches. Only some rows state a clone size, as once, few, many or a class for expanded clones.

-,TRBJ2-3,-,TRBV6-5,TGTGCCAGCAGTACCCGCTACGGGGGAGGTGGAACGCAGTATTTT,CASSTRYGGGGTQYF
-,TRBJ2-1,-,TRBV5-6,TGTGCCAGCAGTCAGGACAGCCCACGCACCTACAATGAGCAGTTCTTC,CASSQDSPRTYNEQFF
few,TRBJ2-3,TRBD1,TRBV19,TGTGCCAGTAGTATCGGACAGGGGACAGATACGCAGTATTTT,CASSIGQGTDTQYF
-,TRBJ1-5,-,TRBV10-2,TGCGCCAGCAGTGAGTGGGGGCAGGGCAGCAATCAGCCCCAGCATTTT,CASSEWGQGSNQPQHF
-,TRBJ1-1,TRBD1,TRBV28,TGTGCCAGCAGTCTGGACAGGGGAAACACTGAAGCTTTCTTT,CASSLDRGNTEAFF
-,TRBJ1-3,-,TRBV7-2,TGTGCCAGCAGCTCTAACGCAGGGACTGGAAACACCATATATTTT,CASSSNAGTGNTIYF
-,TRBJ2-1,-,TRBV5-1,TGCGCCAGCAGCTCGAGACCGGGACTCCCTCAGTTCTTC,CASSSRPGLPQFF
-,TRBJ2-7,TRBD1,TRBV19,TGTGCCAGTAGTGCCCCGGGACAGGGGTACGAGCAGTACTTC,CASSAPGQGYEQYF
-,TRBJ2-1,TRBD1,TRBV7-9,TGTGCCAGCAGCCCGGGACAGGGAGACGGTACCGACAATGAGCAGTTCTTC,CASSPGQGDGTDNEQFF
-,TRBJ2-7,-,TRBV7-8,TGTGCCAGCAGCTTAGCCCACCACAGTTACGAGCAGTACTTC,CASSLAHHSYEQYF
-,TRBJ2-7,-,TRBV6-5,TGTGCCAGCAGTTACAGCGGAGTTTACGAGCAGTACTTC,CASSYSGVYEQYF
few,TRBJ2-7,TRBD2,TRBV14,TGTGCCAGCAGCCAAGATCGAGTGAGCGGGAACTCCTACGAGCAGTACTTC,CASSQDRVSGNSYEQYF
-,TRBJ2-3,TRBD1,TRBV28,TGTGCCAGCATCCCACAGGGGGGTAGAGTCACAGATACGCAGTATTTT,CASIPQGGRVTDTQYF
-,TRBJ2-6,TRBD1,TRBV10-3,TGTGCCATCAGTGAGGGCGACAGGGTCTCAGGGGCCAACGGCCTGACTTTC,CAISEGDRVSGANGLTF
-,TRBJ1-1,-,TRBV7-2,TGTGCCAGCACTACCGGGAGGAACACTGAAGCTTTCTTT,CASTTGRNTEAFF
-,TRBJ1-5,-,TRBV19,TGTGCCAGTAGTATACTGCAGGGGCAGAATCAGCCCCAGCATTTT,CASSILQGQNQPQHF
-,TRBJ1-1,-,TRBV28,TGTGCCAGCAGTCCCGGGGGGGTCACGAACACTGAAGCTTTCTTT,CASSPGGVTNTEAFF
-,TRBJ2-7,-,TRBV5-4,TGTGCCAGCAGCTTGTCCGCTAGCGTAGCCTACGAGCAGTACTTC,CASSLSASVAYEQYF
-,TRBJ1-5,TRBD1,TRBV19,TGTGCCAGTTCAACACGGGACAGGGTGGGAGGTCAGCCCCAGCATTTT,CASSTRDRVGGQPQHF
once,TRBJ2-3,-,TRBV18,TGTGCCAGCTCACCTCGAGATACGCAGTATTTT,CASSPRDTQYF
-,TRBJ1-1,-,TRBV13,TGTGCCAGCAGCCCCCGAGATCTTCCTGAAGCTTTCTTT,CASSPRDLPEAFF
once,TRBJ1-1,TRBD1,TRBV7-8,TGTGCCAGCAGCTTATATGACGGACAGGGGGATCCTGAAGCTTTCTTT,CASSLYDGQGDPEAFF
-,TRBJ2-2,-,TRBV30,TGTGCCTGGAAGGGGCAGACGAACACCGGGGAGCTGTTTTTT,CAWKGQTNTGELFF
once,TRBJ2-3,TRBD2,TRBV19,TGTGCCAGTAGTATGTTAGCGGGGGGGCAAGATACGCAGTATTTT,CASSMLAGGQDTQYF
-,TRBJ1-5,-,TRBV4-1,TGCGCCAGCAGCCAAGTTTCGCCAGGGCGTCAGCCCCAGCATTTT,CASSQVSPGRQPQHF
-,TRBJ2-3,TRBD2,TRBV30,TGTGCCTGGAGTGTCCGTATAGCGGGAGTCACCGATGCAACAGATACGCAGTATTTT,CAWSVRIAGVTDATDTQYF
-,TRBJ1-1,-,TRBV7-9,TGTGCCAGCAGGAGCCCCCCAGGGATGAACACTGAAGCTTTCTTT,CASRSPPGMNTEAFF
-,TRBJ1-2,-,TRBV27,TGTGCCAGCAGTTTACGGCAGGGCTATGGCTACACCTTC,CASSLRQGYGYTF
-,TRBJ2-1,TRBD2,TRBV5-1,TGCGCCAGCCGGCTAGCGGGGGGGGGTCTAGGCAATGAGCAGTTCTTC,CASRLAGGGLGNEQFF
-,TRBJ2-7,-,TRBV6-1,TGTGCCAGCAGCGACCCAGGGGTGCAGTACTTC,CASSDPGVQYF
-,TRBJ1-2,-,TRBV30,TGTGCCTGGAGCGCCTCAGGGTACTATGGCTACACCTTC,CAWSASGYYGYTF
-,TRBJ1-1,-,TRBV5-5,TGTGCCAGCAGCTTGAGGGCAGGGAGGGGCACTGAAGCTTTCTTT,CASSLRAGRGTEAFF
-,TRBJ2-6,-,TRBV5-4,TGTGCCAGCAGCCGACGAATGACAGGCTCTGGGGCCAACGGCCTGACTTTC,CASSRRMTGSGANGLTF
once,TRBJ1-3,TRBD1,TRBV27,TGTGCCAGCAGTTTATCATCACAGGGGTATGGGAGCACCATATATTTT,CASSLSSQGYGSTIYF
-,TRBJ2-3,TRBD1,TRBV28,TGTGCCAGCAGTTCGCGCCAACAGGGGGCTAGAACAGATACGCAGTATTTT,CASSSRQQGARTDTQYF
-,TRBJ2-6,TRBD2,TRBV9,TGTGCCAGCAGCGTAGGGAGCGGGAGGGCCTATGTGGCCAACGTCCTGACTTTC,CASSVGSGRAYVANVLTF
once,TRBJ1-2,TRBD1,TRBV9,TGTGCCAGCAGCGTAGCTCCTCAGGGGGCTAACTATGGCTACACCTTC,CASSVAPQGANYGYTF
-,TRBJ1-5,-,TRBV7-2,TGTGCCAGCAGCTTAGGAGGGGGAGAGGAACAGCCCCAGCATTTT,CASSLGGGEEQPQHF
-,TRBJ1-2,-,TRBV7-2,TGTGCCAGCAGCTTAGGGCCGCGAGGGGGTTTTAACTATGGCTACACCTTC,CASSLGPRGGFNYGYTF
-,TRBJ1-5,TRBD1,TRBV7-2,TGTGCCAGCAGCTCACTATGGGGACAGGGTCTATGGCAGCCCCAGCATTTT,CASSSLWGQGLWQPQHF
-,TRBJ2-7,-,TRBV6-1,TGTGCCAGCGCGACAGGAACCTCCTACGAGCAGTACTTC,CASATGTSYEQYF
-,TRBJ2-7,-,TRBV2,TGTGCCAGCCTCCTGGGGTCAGGCAGGGGAAGCTACGAGCAGTACTTC,CASLLGSGRGSYEQYF
-,TRBJ2-2,-,TRBV9,TGTGCCAGCAGCGTAGAGTGGACTCCGAAAAACACCGGGGAGCTGTTTTTT,CASSVEWTPKNTGELFF
-,TRBJ2-1,-,TRBV27,TGTGCCAGCAGCTTATTCCCCCCCCGGGTCAGGGCCTACAATGAGCAGTTCTTC,CASSLFPPRVRAYNEQFF
-,TRBJ2-2,-,TRBV30,TGTGCCTGGAGACAGGTCACCGGGGAGCTGTTTTTT,CAWRQVTGELFF
once,TRBJ2-3,TRBD2,TRBV14,TGTGCCAGCAGCCAAGATGGCGGGAGGGCGAGAGATACGCAGTATTTT,CASSQDGGRARDTQYF
once,TRBJ2-1,TRBD2,TRBV5-1,TGCGCCAGCAGCCTCACCACTAGCGGGAACCCCTACAATGAGCAGTTCTTC,CASSLTTSGNPYNEQFF
once,TRBJ1-2,-,TRBV2,TGTGCCAGCAGTGAAGCCGGACTTCGGAACTATGGCTACACCTTC,CASSEAGLRNYGYTF
-,TRBJ1-2,TRBD1,TRBV28,TGTGCCATTCGCGCGGGGACAGTCTATGGCTACACCTTC,CAIRAGTVYGYTF
-,TRBJ2-2,-,TRBV2,TGTGCCAGCAGTGCCAGGGCGAACACCGGGGAGCTGTTTTTT,CASSARANTGELFF
-,TRBJ1-5,-,TRBV7-6,TGTGCCAGCAGCTTAGCGTCCCTACCCCGGGGACAATTCAATCAGCCCCAGCATTTT,CASSLASLPRGQFNQPQHF
-,TRBJ2-6,TRBD1,TRBV13,TGTGCCAGCAGCTCCAGGCCCCTCACAGGGGCTGGGGCCAACGGCCTGACTTTC,CASSSRPLTGAGANGLTF
-,TRBJ2-1,-,TRBV5-1,TGCGCCAGCAGCTTGGTTGAGCAGCAGTTCTTC,CASSLVEQQFF
-,TRBJ2-3,TRBD2,TRBV10-3,TGTGCCATCAGTGAGCCGGGAGGGGGGGCGCAGTATTTT,CAISEPGGGAQYF
-,TRBJ2-3,-,TRBV19,TGTGCCAGTAGTCCTGCAGGGGGCACAGATACGCAGTATTTT,CASSPAGGTDTQYF
-,TRBJ1-2,-,TRBV6-1,TGTGCCAGCAGTGAAACAGGGATTCCCCTGAGCGGCTACACCTTC,CASSETGIPLSGYTF
once,TRBJ2-1,TRBD1,TRBV10-1,TGCGCCAGCAGTGAGGCCTTGGCAGGGGGAAATGAGCAGTTCTTC,CASSEALAGGNEQFF
-,TRBJ2-3,-,TRBV5-1,TGCGCCAGCACCACAGGGGGGGGCACAGATACGCAGTATTTT,CASTTGGGTDTQYF